These 26 T cell receptor beta chains were all obtained from the same sample, sequenced in a study of blood T cell repertoires in COVID-19. Assay: immunoSEQ multiplex PCR; the TCRdb copy retains only in-frame clones and omits some. The sample yields approximately 250,000 clones, around 88% seen once. The sample was PBMCs or T cells enriched from blood (not recorded which). The receptors stem from a woman between 40 and 55 years old with acute COVID-19.

The J gene is TRBJ1-6, the V gene TRBV15; D is ambiguous. Germline CDR1 and CDR2: LNHNV and YYDKDF (reference sequence). With 1 base removed from V and 10 bases from J, the gap between germline ends came to 14 bases. There are 15 residues in the CDR3. The CDR3 coding sequence is TGTGCCACCAGCAGAGGACGGGTTCCCCAATCACCCCTCCACTTT. It codes for CATSRGRVPQSPLHF.

The chain uses TRBV27 and TRBJ2-3, with D tentatively TRBD2 (8 bases). The CDR3 length is 16 residues. Trimming stripped 6 bases from V and 5 bases from J, with 21 bases between. The germline V gene encodes CDR1 MNHEY and CDR2 SMNVEV (reference sequence). CDR3 coding DNA: TGTGCCAGCAGACAGGGGTCGGCGGGAGGCGAAGATACGCAGTATTTT. Its protein product is CASRQGSAGGEDTQYF.

The chain joins TRBV28 to TRBJ2-6; D is possibly TRBD1 (5 bases). The length of the CDR3 is 16 residues. V lost 5 bases and J lost 0, with 11 bases in between. The germline V gene encodes CDR1 MDHEN and CDR2 SYDVKM. The CDR3 sequence is CASSTRTTSGANVLTF. The CDR3 DNA reads as TGTGCCAGCAGTACCCGGACAACCTCTGGGGCCAACGTCCTGACTTTC.

CDR3: CASSPLGVNEKLFF. In DNA form, the CDR3 reads TGTGCCAGCAGCCCCTTAGGGGTGAACGAAAAACTGTTTTTT. This rearrangement joins TRBV27 to TRBJ1-4; weak D call: TRBD1 (5 bases). Germline V gene data show CDR1 as MNHEY and CDR2 as SMNVEV (reference sequence). This CDR3 has 14 amino acids. The V and J ends lost 6 bases and 8 bases respectively, with 16 bases between them.

The chain has TRBV27 and TRBJ2-6, with D unresolved. Germline CDR1 reads MNHEY; CDR2 reads SMNVEV (reference sequence). The CDR3 extends over 20 amino acids. V dropped 4 bases and J dropped 0 bases, with 22 bases sitting between them. DNA for the CDR3: TGTGCCAGCAGTTCCTACGCGTCTAAGATTGGTCTCTCTGGGGCCAACGTCCTGACTTTC. Amino acids: CASSSYASKIGLSGANVLTF.

This clone has only one observation. This chain uses TRBV25-1 with TRBJ2-3; D uncertain. The CDR3 sequence is 14 residues long. V lost 1 base, J lost 3 bases, and 8 bases lay in between. The germline CDR1 and CDR2 sequences are MGHDK and SYGVNS. This CDR3 is CASSESSETDTQYF. CDR3 bases: TGTGCCAGCAGTGAATCAAGCGAGACAGATACGCAGTATTTT.

This clone has a handful of counts. This chain links TRBV18 with TRBJ2-2, with 7 bases aligning to TRBD1. Looked up from germline, CDR1 is KGHSH and CDR2 is LQKENI. V lost 1 base, J lost 4 bases, and 6 bases stayed unmatched. This CDR3 comprises 16 residues. CDR3 nucleotides: TGTGCCAGCTCACCACTGAAAGGGGGCGGCACCGGGGAGCTGTTTTTT. Amino acid sequence: CASSPLKGGGTGELFF. The full variable domain, completed using reference TRBV18 and TRBJ2-2, is NAGVMQNPRHLVRRRGQEARLRCSPMKGHSHVYWYRQLPEEGLKFMVYLQKENIIDESGMPKERFSAEFPKEGPSILRIQQVVRGDSAAYFCASSPLKGGGTGELFFGEGSRLTVL.

For the CDR3, the DNA is TGTGCCAGCAGTTTATTGACAGGGGGCGTGAATGGCTACACCTTC. As protein: CASSLLTGGVNGYTF. The rearrangement joins TRBV28 to TRBJ1-2; TRBD1 matches at 10 bases. Germline V gene sequence: CDR1 MDHEN, CDR2 SYDVKM. V shed 1 base, J shed 6 bases, and the junction held 5 bases outside the gene matches. This CDR3 is built from 15 residues.

The chain couples TRBV7-9 to TRBJ2-2; the D gene is possibly TRBD2 (6 bases). The CDR3 is made up of 16 amino acids. Germline values: CDR1 SEHNR, CDR2 FQNEAQ (reference sequence). The V gene lost 0 bases and the J gene lost 3 bases, with 11 bases spanning the gap. CDR3 loop: CASSLALALYTGELFF. The DNA of the CDR3 is TGTGCCAGCAGCTTAGCACTAGCACTCTACACCGGGGAGCTGTTTTTT.

The CDR3 sequence is CASSLALVRGNYGYTF. The CDR3 nucleotides are TGTGCCAGCAGCTTGGCTCTCGTCAGGGGAAACTATGGCTACACCTTC. This chain links TRBV5-8 with TRBJ1-2; tentative D call: TRBD1 (6 bases). The CDR3 is 16 residues long. The V end was cut by 0 bases, the J end by 2 bases, with 14 bases between. Germline-derived CDR1 and CDR2 are SGHTS and YDEGEE.

This sequence joins TRBV18 and TRBJ1-4, with D unresolved. V lost 5 bases and J lost 0, with 19 bases in between. This CDR3 has 18 amino acids. From germline, CDR1 is KGHSH and CDR2 LQKENI. CDR3 amino acids: CASSNSGRSTSTNEKLFF. The DNA of the CDR3 is TGTGCCAGCTCAAATTCCGGTCGGTCGACTTCAACTAATGAAAAACTGTTTTTT.

The genes are TRBV5-1 and TRBJ2-1; D unresolved. The length of the CDR3 is 14 residues. Trimming stripped 1 base from V and 4 bases from J, with 9 bases between. Germline V gene data show CDR1 as SGHRS and CDR2 as YFSETQ. In DNA, the CDR3 is TGCGCCAGCAGCTTGATACCGACTTACAATGAGCAGTTCTTC. This sequence encodes CASSLIPTYNEQFF.

This sequence joins TRBV30 and TRBJ2-5; no definite D call. The CDR3 runs to 16 residues. Germline CDR1 and CDR2: GTSNPN and SVGIG (reference sequence). V lost 0 bases and J lost 4, with 18 bases in between. Here the CDR3 DNA reads TGTGCCTGGAGTGTACTCCTCCCGATCAGAGGAGAGACCCAGTACTTC. This codes for CAWSVLLPIRGETQYF.

This sequence joins TRBV7-9 and TRBJ1-2; TRBD1 matches 7 bases. The length of the CDR3 is 13 residues. V dropped 3 bases and J dropped 5; count of bases not matched to a gene: 3. Germline loops: CDR1 SEHNR, CDR2 FQNEAQ (reference sequence). CDR3 sequence (DNA): TGTGCCAGCAGCTTGGGGACAGCTTATGGCTACACCTTC. Translated: CASSLGTAYGYTF.

This sequence joins TRBV9 and TRBJ1-4, with D tentatively TRBD1 (5 bases). The CDR3 is 15 residues long. V was clipped by 4 bases and J by 8 bases, with 18 bases between them. The germline V gene encodes CDR1 SGDLS and CDR2 YYNGEE. The CDR3 DNA is TGTGCCAGCAGCCCCGGGGGACCCCAAAGGGAAAAACTGTTTTTT. Its protein product is CASSPGGPQREKLFF.

This clone was seen a single time. The rearrangement joins TRBV5-6 to TRBJ2-2, with D unclear. This CDR3 has 17 residues. V dropped 2 bases and J dropped 2 bases, with 16 bases sitting between them. CDR1 is SGHDT and CDR2 is YYEEEE in the germline V gene. DNA for the CDR3: TGTGCCAGCAGCTTAGTTACTGGCGGAACTAACACCGGGGAGCTGTTTTTT. This gives the protein CASSLVTGGTNTGELFF.

V gene TRBV30 combines with J gene TRBJ2-2; weak D call: TRBD1 (6 bases). V was clipped by 5 bases and J by 0 bases, with 10 bases between them. This CDR3 has 14 residues. Germline CDR1 reads GTSNPN; CDR2 reads SVGIG (reference sequence). Written as DNA, the CDR3 is TGTGCCTGGGACAGGACCACGAACACCGGGGAGCTGTTTTTT. Translated, it gives CAWDRTTNTGELFF.

This sequence joins TRBV6-5 and TRBJ1-6; 8 nucleotides line up with TRBD1. CDR1 and CDR2 from the germline V gene are MNHEY and SVGAGI. After removal of 8 bases from V and 6 bases from J, the junction contained 9 bases not matched to a gene. CDR3 length equals 15 residues. For the CDR3, the DNA is TGTGCCAGCGGATTACCGGGACAGGCTAATTCACCCCTCCACTTT. Protein sequence: CASGLPGQANSPLHF.

The rearrangement uses TRBV9 and TRBJ2-7; D not resolved. CDR1 and CDR2 (germline): SGDLS, YYNGEE. V was pared by 0 bases and J by 2 bases, with 9 bases between. The CDR3 consists of 14 residues. The CDR3 DNA follows: TGTGCCAGCAGCGTAGAGAGATTTCCCTACGAGCAGTACTTC. Amino acids: CASSVERFPYEQYF.

V is TRBV15 and J is TRBJ2-7, with TRBD2 as a possible D gene (6 bases). The CDR3 runs to 14 residues. CDR1 and CDR2 (germline): LNHNV, YYDKDF (reference sequence). V was pared by 0 bases and J by 1 base, with 7 bases between. The CDR3, as DNA: TGTGCCACCAGCAGAGAGGGACTGTCCTACGAGCAGTACTTC. Protein product: CATSREGLSYEQYF.

About this clone: One end of the junction varies from germline; a read error may be responsible. This chain links TRBV11-2 with TRBJ1-3, with 9 bases matching TRBD1. The CDR3 covers 17 residues. Germline CDR1 SGHAT, CDR2 FQNNGV. CDR3 residues: CASSLETGGYFGNTIYF. DNA of the CDR3: TGTGCCAGCAGTTTAGAGACAGGGGGTTATTTCGGAAACACCATATATTTT.

The genes are TRBV7-2 and TRBJ2-1; TRBD2 aligns across 11 bases. Looked up from germline, CDR1 is SGHTA and CDR2 is FQGNSA. V lost 1 base to trimming and J lost 9 bases; unmatched junction nucleotides: 5. The length of the CDR3 is 15 residues. The chain's CDR3 is CASSLVLAGGGEQFF. CDR3 nucleotide sequence: TGTGCCAGCAGCTTAGTGCTAGCGGGAGGAGGTGAGCAGTTCTTC.

The V and J genes are TRBV25-1 and TRBJ1-4; TRBD1 matches at 7 bases. Germline V gives CDR1 MGHDK, CDR2 SYGVNS. After removal of 6 bases from V and 8 bases from J, the junction contained 9 bases not matched to a gene. This CDR3 is 14 amino acids long. The CDR3 region is CASSLTGFGEKLFF. In DNA, the CDR3 is TGTGCCAGCAGCTTGACAGGGTTCGGAGAAAAACTGTTTTTT.

CDR3 in amino acids: CASSIGGQGVQPQHF. The CDR3, as DNA: TGTGCCAGTAGTATAGGGGGACAGGGAGTTCAGCCCCAGCATTTT. The V call is TRBV19, the J call TRBJ1-5, with TRBD1 matching over 9 bases. The trim removed 1 base at V and 6 bases at J, leaving 4 bases unmatched. The germline V gene has CDR1 LNHDA and CDR2 SQIVND (reference sequence). The CDR3 has 15 residues. Supplemented by reference TRBV19 and TRBJ1-5, the full variable domain reads DGGITQSPKYLFRKEGQNVTLSCEQNLNHDAMYWYRQDPGQGLRLIYYSQIVNDFQKGDIAEGYSVSREKKESFPLTVTSAQKNPTAFYLCASSIGGQGVQPQHFGDGTRLSIL.

At least ten counts were recorded for this clone. This sequence joins TRBV9 and TRBJ2-1; 9 nucleotides align to TRBD1. CDR1 SGDLS and CDR2 YYNGEE come from the germline V gene. V lost 4 bases, J lost 8 bases, and 10 bases stayed unmatched. This CDR3 is built from 15 residues. In DNA, the CDR3 is TGTGCCAGCAGCTCCCCGGGACAGGGTATCGATGAGCAGTTCTTC. It translates to CASSSPGQGIDEQFF.

The rearrangement links TRBV7-2 to TRBJ2-5, with D unresolved. Germline V gene sequence: CDR1 SGHTA, CDR2 FQGNSA. There are 14 residues in the CDR3. V was pared by 4 bases and J by 7 bases, with 16 bases between. As DNA, the CDR3 is TGTGCCAGCAGCTCCCGGGTTCAAGCAGCGACCCAGTACTTC. This sequence encodes CASSSRVQAATQYF.